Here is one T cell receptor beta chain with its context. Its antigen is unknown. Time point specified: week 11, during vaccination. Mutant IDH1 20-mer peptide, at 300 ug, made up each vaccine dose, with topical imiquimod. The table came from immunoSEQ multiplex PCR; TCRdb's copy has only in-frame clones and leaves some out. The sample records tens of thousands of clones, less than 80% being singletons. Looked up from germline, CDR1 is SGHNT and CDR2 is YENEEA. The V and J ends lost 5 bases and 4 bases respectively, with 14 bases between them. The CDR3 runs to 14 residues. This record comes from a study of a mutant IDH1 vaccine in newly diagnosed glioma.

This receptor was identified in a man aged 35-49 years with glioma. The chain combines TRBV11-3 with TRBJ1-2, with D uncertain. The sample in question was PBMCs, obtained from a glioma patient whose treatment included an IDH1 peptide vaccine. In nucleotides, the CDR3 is TGTGCCAGCAGCGCATCGGGCCTTCCCTATGGCTACACCTTC. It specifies CASSASGLPYGYTF.